The clone carrying this T cell receptor (beta chain) was recorded only once. The entry originates in a study of T cells in tumors and immune-related adverse events. The V segment lost 3 bases and the J segment 2 bases; nucleotides outside the gene matches: 4. There are 15 residues in the CDR3. Germline-derived CDR1 and CDR2 are ENHRY and SYGVKD. Repertoires were generated with immunoSEQ multiplex PCR, while TCRdb's copy carries only in-frame clones and drops some. The sample lists 4,500 or so clones; roughly 82% were seen once. Sequences were derived from skin tissue, sampled from a patient treated with anti-PD-1 therapy. The V gene is TRBV10-3, the J gene TRBJ1-2; 9 nucleotides match TRBD1. The sequence was collected from a female donor with metastatic renal cell carcinoma. CDR3 residues: CAISDLGQGNYGYTF. Here the CDR3 DNA reads TGTGCCATCAGTGACCTAGGACAGGGGAACTATGGCTACACCTTC.